Shown below are 6 T cell receptor beta chains from a single sample sequenced in a study of blood T cell repertoires in COVID-19. Assay used: immunoSEQ multiplex PCR; TCRdb lists only in-frame clones, some missing. This sample carries under 250,000 clones, 70% to 85% of them seen once, and the ten largest clones take roughly 13%. Sequencing input: peripheral blood. The receptors were gathered from a human donor in a cohort sampled during active COVID-19.

The V call is TRBV27, the J call TRBJ2-7; D is perhaps TRBD2 (5 bases). CDR3 length equals 17 residues. Trimming shortened V by 5 bases and J by 2 bases, and 22 bases separated the two germline ends. Germline V lookup: CDR1 MNHEY, CDR2 SMNVEV (reference sequence). In nucleotides, the CDR3 is TGTGCCAGCAGTCCGCCACGTGGGGTCGGGGTCCCCTACGAGCAGTACTTC. Translated: CASSPPRGVGVPYEQYF.

The chain employs TRBV7-2 and TRBJ1-1; tentatively, D is TRBD1 (5 bases). CDR3 length equals 13 residues. Trimming removed 7 bases from V and 5 bases from J, with 14 bases in between. Germline CDR1 and CDR2: SGHTA and FQGNSA. The CDR3 region is CASTWGGETEAFF. CDR3 nucleotides: TGTGCCAGCACCTGGGGGGGGGAGACTGAAGCTTTCTTT. The variable domain in full, with the rest retrieved from reference TRBV7-2 and TRBJ1-1, is GAGVSQSPSNKVTEKGKDVELRCDPISGHTALYWYRQSLGQGLEFLIYFQGNSAPDKSGLPSDRFSAERTGGSVSTLTIQRTQQEDSAVYLCASTWGGETEAFFGQGTRLTVV.

This clone was seen only once. J is TRBJ2-7 and V is TRBV7-9, with 7 bases that match TRBD1. The CDR3 length is 15 residues. Germline V gene lookup returns CDR1 SEHNR and CDR2 FQNEAQ (reference sequence). V lost 4 bases and J lost 4; bases outside the gene matches: 10. CDR3 sequence reads: CASSSPVTGPYEQYF. CDR3 in DNA: TGTGCCAGCAGCTCGCCCGTGACAGGGCCATACGAGCAGTACTTC.

The gene calls are TRBV6-1 and TRBJ2-1, with 7 nucleotides matching TRBD1. The germline CDR1 and CDR2 sequences are MNHNS and SASEGT. J gave up 7 bases and V 1 base, and 4 bases lay outside the gene matches. This CDR3 has 14 residues. The CDR3 coding sequence is TGTGCCAGCAGTGAAGAGACAGGGACAAATGAGCAGTTCTTC. This sequence encodes CASSEETGTNEQFF.

The V call is TRBV10-3, the J call TRBJ2-7; 10 nucleotides agree with TRBD2. The CDR3 spans 17 residues. The V gene end was trimmed by 4 bases and the J gene end by 2 bases; junction bases not matched to a gene: 11. The germline V gene has CDR1 ENHRY and CDR2 SYGVKD. The CDR3 is CAISGGRISGRTYEQYF. The CDR3 nucleotides read TGTGCCATCAGTGGTGGGAGGATTAGCGGGAGGACCTACGAGCAGTACTTC.

V is TRBV2 and J is TRBJ1-6; 9 bases agree with TRBD1. This CDR3 is 16 amino acids long. V lost 5 bases and J lost 9; bases outside the gene matches: 11. Germline V CDR1 and CDR2: SNHLY, FYNNEI. DNA for the CDR3: TGTGCCAGCAGTTCCCAGGACAGGGGATCTTCTTCACCCCTCCACTTT. This sequence encodes CASSSQDRGSSSPLHF.